These 18 T cell receptor beta chains came from one sample sequenced in a study of T cell responses to AZD1222 COVID-19 vaccine. Generated by immunoSEQ multiplex PCR, the TCRdb table keeps only in-frame clones and is missing some. The sample yields roughly 110,000 clones, about 93% seen once. The starting material was peripheral blood, obtained 28 days after the second AZD1222 dose. These receptors were obtained from an adult who received the AZD1222 COVID-19 vaccine.

The chain couples TRBV24-1 to TRBJ2-7, with D perhaps being TRBD1 or TRBD2 (5 bases each). Trimming left V 3 bases short and J 5 bases short, with 13 bases between. This CDR3 region has 14 residues. Germline lookup yields CDR1 KGHDR and CDR2 SFDVKD. The CDR3 region is CATSDPGQADEQYF. Here the CDR3 DNA reads TGTGCCACCAGTGATCCCGGACAAGCGGACGAGCAGTACTTC.

The chain recombines TRBV2 with TRBJ2-5, with TRBD1 matching 7 bases. This CDR3 is built from 15 residues. V was clipped by 1 base and J by 1 base; unmatched bases: 3. CDR1 and CDR2 (germline): SNHLY, FYNNEI. The CDR3 DNA follows: TGTGCCAGCAGTGAAGGGCAGGGGGTCCAAGAGACCCAGTACTTC. This codes for CASSEGQGVQETQYF.

This clone was counted a single time. The rearrangement joins TRBV5-4 to TRBJ2-1; 7 nucleotides line up with TRBD1. This CDR3 region has 16 residues. V was clipped by 0 bases and J by 0 bases; unmatched bases: 3. Germline CDR1 is SGHNT and CDR2 is YYREEE (reference sequence). CDR3 loop: CASSLGQGLSYNEQFF. CDR3 DNA sequence: TGTGCCAGCAGCTTGGGACAGGGCCTCTCCTACAATGAGCAGTTCTTC.

The rearrangement links TRBV9 to TRBJ2-3, with D unresolved. The germline V and J ends were trimmed by 1 base and 2 bases, with 8 bases remaining between them. The CDR3 length is 14 residues. Germline V lookup: CDR1 SGDLS, CDR2 YYNGEE. In nucleotides, the CDR3 is TGTGCCAGCAGCGTATCCCCAGACACAGATACGCAGTATTTT. Residues: CASSVSPDTDTQYF.

In its sample, this clone ranks as medium-sized. This sequence joins TRBV6-2 or TRBV6-3 and TRBJ2-7; no firm D call. Germline V gene lookup returns CDR1 MNHEY and CDR2 SVGEGT. The CDR3 consists of 13 residues. Deletions cut 2 bases from V and 3 bases from J, with 8 bases between. This CDR3 is CASSYTFDYEQYF. The CDR3 nucleotides read TGTGCCAGCAGTTACACGTTCGACTACGAGCAGTACTTC.

The V call is TRBV10-1, the J call TRBJ2-7; TRBD2 might be the D (6 bases). The V end lost 7 bases, the J end lost 6 bases, and 16 bases lay between the germline ends. Per germline, CDR1 WNHNN and CDR2 SYGVQD (reference sequence). The CDR3 totals 13 residues. CDR3 nucleotides: TGCGCCAGCATCGAAGGTGGGGGAGGCGAGCAGTACTTC. Translating it yields CASIEGGGGEQYF.

The chain carries TRBV19 and TRBJ2-3; the match to TRBD2 covers 11 bases. The CDR3 consists of 15 residues. Trimming cost V 5 bases and J 4 bases; bases outside gene matches: 5. The germline gives CDR1 LNHDA, CDR2 SQIVND (reference sequence). CDR3 DNA sequence: TGTGCCAGTAGTCTCACTAGCGGGAGACCAGATACGCAGTATTTT. Residues: CASSLTSGRPDTQYF.

This chain joins TRBV19 and TRBJ1-5; 8 bases agree with TRBD1. This CDR3 has 14 residues. The germline V gene has CDR1 LNHDA and CDR2 SQIVND (reference sequence). V trimming: 7 bases; J trimming: 7 bases; junction bases outside the gene matches: 9. The CDR3 DNA is TGTGCCAGTACCGTTATCGACAGGGGCCAGCCCCAGCATTTT. Translated: CASTVIDRGQPQHF.

V is TRBV19 and J is TRBJ1-1, with a weak D call TRBD1 (5 bases). The length of the CDR3 is 13 residues. The germline CDR1 and CDR2 sequences are LNHDA and SQIVND (reference sequence). Trimming took 7 bases from V and 7 from J, leaving 16 bases between them. CDR3: CASMNQGLVEAFF. In DNA form, the CDR3 reads TGTGCCAGTATGAATCAGGGTTTGGTTGAAGCTTTCTTT.

The J gene is TRBJ1-2, the V gene TRBV7-9; 7 positions agree with TRBD1. CDR1 and CDR2 from the germline V gene are SEHNR and FQNEAQ (reference sequence). The CDR3 is 14 amino acids. V dropped 0 bases and J dropped 8; count of bases not matched to a gene: 6. CDR3 coding DNA: TGTGCCAGCAGCTTAGCCCGACAGGGAGAAGGCTACACCTTC. Its protein product is CASSLARQGEGYTF.

The chain joins TRBV11-2 to TRBJ1-2, with D hard to call. The germline V gene has CDR1 SGHAT and CDR2 FQNNGV. Trimming pared 0 bases from V and 1 base from J, leaving 9 bases between. The CDR3 loop spans 15 amino acids. The DNA of the CDR3 is TGTGCCAGCAGCTTAGATCGACGGATTAACTATGGCTACACCTTC. Protein: CASSLDRRINYGYTF.

CDR3 loop: CAISDQGDNSPLHF. The CDR3 DNA sequence: TGTGCCATCAGTGATCAGGGGGATAATTCACCCCTCCACTTT. This sequence joins TRBV10-3 and TRBJ1-6; 7 bases line up with TRBD1. Looked up from germline, CDR1 is ENHRY and CDR2 is SYGVKD. V lost 3 bases, J lost 5 bases, and 1 base stayed unmatched. The CDR3 has 14 residues.

This rearrangement joins TRBV3-1 (or the pseudogene TRBV3-2) to TRBJ1-6; D gene unclear. Germline-derived CDR1 and CDR2 are LGHDT and YNNKEL (reference sequence). With 5 bases removed from V and 8 bases from J, the gap between germline ends came to 16 bases. The CDR3 spans 15 residues. This CDR3 reads CASSEGWASDSPLHF. DNA of the CDR3: TGTGCCAGCAGCGAAGGGTGGGCCTCGGATTCACCCCTCCACTTT.

The chain combines TRBV6-5 with TRBJ2-3; 13 bases are a match to TRBD2. This CDR3 region has 16 residues. Trimming at V came to 2 bases and at J to 1 base, leaving 0 bases not matched to a gene. Germline-derived CDR1 and CDR2 are MNHEY and SVGAGI. The DNA of the CDR3 is TGTGCCAGCAGTTACACTAGCGGGGGGGGCACAGATACGCAGTATTTT. Its translation: CASSYTSGGGTDTQYF.

This clone was picked up one time. This rearrangement joins TRBV7-9 to TRBJ1-3; D is ambiguous. This CDR3 comprises 14 residues. Trimming stripped 5 bases from V and 3 bases from J, with 11 bases between. From germline, CDR1 is SEHNR and CDR2 FQNEAQ (reference sequence). CDR3 nucleotides: TGTGCCAGCAGCCCCAAAGACCGTGGAAACACCATATATTTT. This encodes CASSPKDRGNTIYF.

The CDR3 loop is CASSAGGIQPQHF. The CDR3 coding sequence is TGTGCCAGCAGTGCAGGGGGCATTCAGCCCCAGCATTTT. The rearrangement joins TRBV6-4 to TRBJ1-5; TRBD1 matches 8 bases. The CDR3 has 13 amino acids. Germline V gene sequence: CDR1 MRHNA, CDR2 SNTAGT. With V trimmed by 4 bases and J by 6 bases, 2 bases remained unmatched.

V and J are TRBV24-1 and TRBJ2-3, with D perhaps matching TRBD1 or TRBD2 (5 bases each). Germline loops: CDR1 KGHDR, CDR2 SFDVKD. Trimming took off 4 bases at V and 2 bases at J, with 15 bases between the two ends. CDR3 length: 16 amino acids. The CDR3 loop is CATSEWGRGPTDTQYF. Here the CDR3 DNA reads TGTGCCACCAGTGAGTGGGGACGAGGCCCCACAGATACGCAGTATTTT.

The rearrangement links TRBV6-2 or TRBV6-3 to TRBJ2-7, with 11 nucleotides matching TRBD1. The CDR3 totals 14 residues. The V and J ends lost 2 bases and 7 bases, in that order; junction bases with no gene match: 4. Looked up from germline, CDR1 is MNHEY and CDR2 is SVGEGT. In nucleotides, the CDR3 is TGTGCCAGCAGTTACCTCGGGACAGGGGGAGAGCAGTACTTC. Its protein product is CASSYLGTGGEQYF.